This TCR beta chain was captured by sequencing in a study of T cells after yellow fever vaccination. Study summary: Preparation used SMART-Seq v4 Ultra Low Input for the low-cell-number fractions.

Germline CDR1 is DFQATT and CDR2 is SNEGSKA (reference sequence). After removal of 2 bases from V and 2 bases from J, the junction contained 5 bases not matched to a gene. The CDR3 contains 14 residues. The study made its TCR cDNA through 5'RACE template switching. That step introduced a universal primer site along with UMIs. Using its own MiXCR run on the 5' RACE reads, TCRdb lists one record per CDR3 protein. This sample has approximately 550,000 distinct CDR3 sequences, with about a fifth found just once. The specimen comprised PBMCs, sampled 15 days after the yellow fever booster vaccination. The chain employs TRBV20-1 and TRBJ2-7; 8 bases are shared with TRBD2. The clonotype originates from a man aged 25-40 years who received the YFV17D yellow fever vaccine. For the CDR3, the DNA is TGCAGTGCTAGACCTGGACTAGCAGCCTACGAGCAGTACTTC. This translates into CSARPGLAAYEQYF.